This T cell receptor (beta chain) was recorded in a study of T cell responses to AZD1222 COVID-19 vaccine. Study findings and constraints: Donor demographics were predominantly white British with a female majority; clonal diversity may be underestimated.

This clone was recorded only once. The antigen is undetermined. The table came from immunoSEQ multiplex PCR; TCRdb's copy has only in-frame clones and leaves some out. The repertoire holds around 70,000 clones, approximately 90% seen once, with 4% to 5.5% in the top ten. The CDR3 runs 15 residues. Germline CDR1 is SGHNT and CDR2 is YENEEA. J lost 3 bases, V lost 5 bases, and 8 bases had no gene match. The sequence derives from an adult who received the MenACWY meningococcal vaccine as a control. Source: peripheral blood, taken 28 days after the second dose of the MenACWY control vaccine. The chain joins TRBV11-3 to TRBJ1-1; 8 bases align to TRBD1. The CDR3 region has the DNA TGTGCCAGCAGCCCCTCAGGGGGCGCGGACACTGAAGCTTTCTTT. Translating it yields CASSPSGGADTEAFF.